The 32 T cell receptor beta chains presented below share a single source sample, sequenced in a study of T cell responses to AZD1222 COVID-19 vaccine. Assay used: immunoSEQ multiplex PCR; TCRdb lists only in-frame clones, some missing. The data show 150,000 or so clones, 88% seen once. The sequenced sample was peripheral blood, obtained on day 0 of MenACWY control vaccination. The source of these receptors is an adult in good health.

The chain recombines TRBV7-9 with TRBJ1-5, with D possibly being TRBD1 (5 bases). The germline gives CDR1 SEHNR, CDR2 FQNEAQ (reference sequence). The CDR3 runs 15 residues. Trimming left V 1 base short and J 6 bases short, with 13 bases between. CDR3 protein: CASSLGAGSGQPQHF. CDR3 bases: TGTGCCAGCAGCTTAGGGGCAGGGTCAGGTCAGCCCCAGCATTTT.

The rearrangement joins TRBV5-1 to TRBJ2-7, with 7 nucleotides matching TRBD1. This CDR3 is 12 amino acids long. Germline V lookup: CDR1 SGHRS, CDR2 YFSETQ. V lost 2 bases, J lost 5 bases, and 1 base stayed unmatched. Written as DNA, the CDR3 is TGCGCCAGCAGCTTTCAGGGGGACGAGCAGTACTTC. This sequence encodes CASSFQGDEQYF.

The rearrangement uses TRBV24-1 and TRBJ2-5; TRBD1 aligns across 7 bases. The CDR3 totals 17 residues. V was pared by 2 bases and J by 4 bases, with 12 bases of the junction left unmatched. CDR1 and CDR2 from the germline V gene are KGHDR and SFDVKD. In nucleotides, the CDR3 is TGTGCCACCAGTGATTCCACAGCCGGGACAGTGGGAGAGACCCAGTACTTC. Its translation: CATSDSTAGTVGETQYF.

On this clone itself: The junction does not match germline at one end; this may be a read error. Other DNA sequences within the sample encode an identical CDR3. V usage is TRBV5-6 and J usage is TRBJ1-2; 11 nucleotides match TRBD1. This CDR3 contains 17 residues. The germline V gene encodes CDR1 SGHDT and CDR2 YYEEEE. The CDR3 spells CASSLTGQGAGRYGYTF. In DNA form, the CDR3 reads TGTGCCAGCAGCTTGACTGGACAGGGGGCAGGTCGGTATGGCTATACCTTC. The entire variable domain, with the rest obtained from reference TRBV5-6 and TRBJ1-2, is as follows: DAGVTQSPTHLIKTRGQQVTLRCSPKSGHDTVSWYQQALGQGPQFIFQYYEEEERQRGNFPDRFSGHQFPNYSSELNVNALLLGDSALYLCASSLTGQGAGRYGYTFGSGTRLTVV.

The rearrangement links TRBV19 to TRBJ1-6; D unclear. The CDR3 length is 15 residues. Germline V gene lookup returns CDR1 LNHDA and CDR2 SQIVND (reference sequence). Trimming shortened V by 3 bases and J by 4 bases, and 10 bases separated the two germline ends. As DNA, the CDR3 is TGTGCCAGTAGTATCTCAGACGGGTATAATTCACCCCTCCACTTT. It yields the protein CASSISDGYNSPLHF.

This chain uses TRBV7-2 with TRBJ1-6; TRBD1 agrees at 10 bases. This CDR3 is built from 15 residues. CDR1 and CDR2 (germline): SGHTA, FQGNSA. After removal of 1 base from V and 8 bases from J, the junction contained 2 bases not matched to a gene. The chain's CDR3 is CASSLVGTGDSPLHF. The CDR3 nucleotides are TGTGCCAGCAGCTTAGTGGGGACAGGGGATTCACCCCTCCACTTT.

The chain couples TRBV2 to TRBJ2-7, with D perhaps TRBD1 (6 bases). CDR1 and CDR2 (germline): SNHLY, FYNNEI. The CDR3 spans 14 residues. V lost 7 bases and J lost 0, with 13 bases in between. CDR3 in amino acids: CASTGQLNSYEQYF. The CDR3 region has the DNA TGTGCCAGCACAGGACAGCTTAACTCCTACGAGCAGTACTTC.

This chain uses TRBV5-1 with TRBJ2-7; the D gene is possibly TRBD1 (6 bases). The germline V gene has CDR1 SGHRS and CDR2 YFSETQ. Trimming removed 0 bases at V and 0 bases at J, with 13 bases between. The length of the CDR3 is 16 residues. CDR3 nucleotide sequence: TGCGCCAGCAGCTTGGCCGGGACACCCAACTCCTACGAGCAGTACTTC. Amino acids: CASSLAGTPNSYEQYF.

This sequence joins TRBV20-1 and TRBJ1-2; D unresolved. Trimming shortened V by 3 bases and J by 7 bases, and 18 bases separated the two germline ends. The CDR3 is made up of 14 amino acids. CDR1 is DFQATT and CDR2 is SNEGSKA in the germline V gene (reference sequence). As DNA, the CDR3 is TGCAGTGCTAGTCAGGTGCTTATCTTAGGTGGCTACACCTTC. Translated: CSASQVLILGGYTF.

This chain uses TRBV5-1 with TRBJ2-5, with D possibly TRBD2 on 6 matching bases. The CDR3 has 14 residues. Per the germline V gene, CDR1 is SGHRS and CDR2 is YFSETQ. V lost 10 bases, J lost 1 base, and 17 bases lay in between. The CDR3 nucleotides are TGCGCCTCTAATCTGGGGGGAACCCAAGAGACCCAGTACTTC. Its protein is CASNLGGTQETQYF. Combining the CDR3 with reference TRBV5-1 and TRBJ2-5 gives the whole variable domain KAGVTQTPRYLIKTRGQQVTLSCSPISGHRSVSWYQQTPGQGLQFLFEYFSETQRNKGNFPGRFSGRQFSNSRSEMNVSTLELGDSALYLCASNLGGTQETQYFGPGTRLLVL.

The chain has TRBV7-2 and TRBJ2-2, with unresolved D. Germline assignment: CDR1 SGHTA and CDR2 FQGNSA. The CDR3 is made up of 13 amino acids. Trimming took off 3 bases at V and 7 bases at J, with 9 bases between the two ends. The CDR3 protein is CASSFSVLGELFF. DNA of the CDR3: TGTGCCAGCAGCTTTTCTGTTCTCGGGGAGCTGTTTTTT.

The rearrangement uses TRBV2 and TRBJ2-7, with D unresolved. CDR1 and CDR2 (germline): SNHLY, FYNNEI. The CDR3 loop spans 14 amino acids. V lost 7 bases to trimming and J lost 2 bases, with 15 bases between them. The CDR3 loop reads CASTLDGSTYEQYF. The DNA of the CDR3 is TGTGCCAGCACGTTGGACGGGTCGACCTACGAGCAGTACTTC.

The chain employs TRBV19 and TRBJ1-5, with 11 bases lining up with TRBD1. CDR1 and CDR2 from the germline V gene are LNHDA and SQIVND (reference sequence). CDR3 length equals 17 residues. The ends lost 5 bases at V and 7 bases at J; junction bases unmatched: 13. For the CDR3, the DNA is TGTGCCAGTAGTTCCGATTCCGGGACAGGGGGACAACAGCCCCAGCATTTT. It yields the protein CASSSDSGTGGQQPQHF.

The chain joins TRBV28 to TRBJ1-5; D ambiguous. This CDR3 region has 14 residues. The germline V gene has CDR1 MDHEN and CDR2 SYDVKM. The V end lost 6 bases, the J end lost 1 base, and 10 bases lay between the germline ends. The CDR3 DNA follows: TGTGCCAGCAGCGAGCCTGGAAGCAATCAGCCCCAGCATTTT. Encoded protein: CASSEPGSNQPQHF.

This chain connects TRBV7-3 to TRBJ1-1; 7 bases map to TRBD1. The CDR3 length is 16 residues. CDR1 is SGHTA, CDR2 FQGTGA, per germline. After removal of 5 bases from V and 1 base from J, the junction contained 10 bases not matched to a gene. CDR3 nucleotide sequence: TGTGCCAGCAGCCTAAGGGCTGGGACAGCGAACACTGAAGCTTTCTTT. It codes for CASSLRAGTANTEAFF.

V gene TRBV13 combines with J gene TRBJ2-7; 14 positions agree with TRBD2. This CDR3 is 15 amino acids long. The germline CDR1 and CDR2 sequences are PRHDT and FYEKMQ (reference sequence). Trimming removed 0 bases from V and 5 bases from J; junction bases left unmatched: 0. The CDR3 nucleotides read TGTGCCAGCAGCTTAGGGGGACTAGCGGGAGACGAGCAGTACTTC. Translated: CASSLGGLAGDEQYF. Based on the CDR3 plus reference TRBV13 and TRBJ2-7, the full variable domain is AAGVIQSPRHLIKEKRETATLKCYPIPRHDTVYWYQQGPGQDPQFLISFYEKMQSDKGSIPDRFSAQQFSDYHSELNMSSLELGDSALYFCASSLGGLAGDEQYFGPGTRLTVT.

The V gene is TRBV30, the J gene TRBJ2-5; no firm D call. The CDR3 consists of 16 residues. Germline V gene lookup returns CDR1 GTSNPN and CDR2 SVGIG (reference sequence). Trimming left V 0 bases short and J 1 base short, with 15 bases between. DNA for the CDR3: TGTGCCTGGAGTGTAAAGTCTGGGCTTCTCCAAGAGACCCAGTACTTC. It yields the protein CAWSVKSGLLQETQYF.

The chain is built from TRBV6-2 or TRBV6-3 and TRBJ1-5, with a weak D call TRBD1 (5 bases). This CDR3 spans 14 amino acids. Between the trimmed V and J ends, which lost 1 base and 11 bases, there was a span of 15 bases. Germline V gene sequence: CDR1 MNHEY, CDR2 SVGEGT. The CDR3 is CASSYWDGRGAQHF. The DNA for the CDR3 is TGTGCCAGCAGTTACTGGGACGGCCGGGGGGCCCAGCATTTT.

The chain combines TRBV7-2 with TRBJ1-2, with no clear D. Germline lookup yields CDR1 SGHTA and CDR2 FQGNSA. This CDR3 has 14 amino acids. Trimming removed 6 bases from V and 13 bases from J, with 24 bases in between. The CDR3 region has the DNA TGTGCCAGCAGTTCCCCACCTTGGAACGGAGGTTGCACCTTC. Translating it yields CASSSPPWNGGCTF. The full variable domain, rest sourced from reference TRBV7-2 and TRBJ1-2, is GAGVSQSPSNKVTEKGKDVELRCDPISGHTALYWYRQSLGQGLEFLIYFQGNSAPDKSGLPSDRFSAERTGGSVSTLTIQRTQQEDSAVYLCASSSPPWNGGCTFGSGTRLTVV.

The chain employs TRBV2 and TRBJ2-3; D gene ambiguous. The CDR3 loop spans 13 amino acids. V lost 7 bases and J 4 bases, leaving 12 bases between the germline ends. Germline V gene data show CDR1 as SNHLY and CDR2 as FYNNEI. CDR3 loop: CASKTSYADTQYF. CDR3 coding DNA: TGTGCCAGCAAAACTTCCTACGCAGATACGCAGTATTTT.

The V and J genes are TRBV5-1 and TRBJ2-3; tentatively, D is TRBD2 (5 bases). The CDR3 spans 13 residues. The ends were cut back, 5 bases at V and 6 bases at J, with 13 bases in the middle. Germline V gene lookup returns CDR1 SGHRS and CDR2 YFSETQ. CDR3 DNA: TGCGCCAGCAGATCTCTAGCCAGTGATACGCAGTATTTT. Translating it yields CASRSLASDTQYF.

V gene TRBV7-8 combines with J gene TRBJ2-7; the match to TRBD2 covers 9 bases. The V gene's germline CDR1 is SGHVS and CDR2 FQNEAQ. Trimming removed 1 base from V and 3 bases from J; junction bases left unmatched: 4. This CDR3 spans 15 amino acids. The CDR3 reads CASSLEASGVYEQYF. The CDR3 DNA reads TGTGCCAGCAGCTTAGAGGCTAGCGGGGTCTACGAGCAGTACTTC.

CDR3 bases: TGTGCCAGCAGCCAGGGCGCAGGGGGTCATAATTCACCCCTCCACTTT. Its translation: CASSQGAGGHNSPLHF. V gene TRBV5-8 combines with J gene TRBJ1-6, with TRBD1 identical over 7 bases. The CDR3 consists of 16 residues. The V segment lost 4 bases and the J segment 5 bases; nucleotides outside the gene matches: 9. Germline V gene data show CDR1 as SGHTS and CDR2 as YDEGEE.

This chain joins TRBV24-1 and TRBJ1-1, with a weak D call TRBD1 (6 bases). This CDR3 has 14 residues. Trimming pared 4 bases from V and 8 bases from J, leaving 16 bases between. Germline loops: CDR1 KGHDR, CDR2 SFDVKD. The CDR3 here is CATSDRKLGGEAFF. In DNA form, the CDR3 reads TGTGCCACCAGTGACCGGAAGCTGGGGGGCGAAGCTTTCTTT.

The chain combines TRBV19 with TRBJ1-1; D remains unclear. Per the germline V gene, CDR1 is LNHDA and CDR2 is SQIVND (reference sequence). The CDR3 runs to 15 residues. Trimming took off 7 bases at V and 0 bases at J, with 15 bases between the two ends. The CDR3 reads CASTPLPGLNTEAFF. CDR3 DNA sequence: TGTGCCAGTACCCCCCTCCCGGGGTTGAACACTGAAGCTTTCTTT.

The V and J genes are TRBV2 and TRBJ2-1; D uncertain. The germline V gene encodes CDR1 SNHLY and CDR2 FYNNEI. CDR3 length: 14 residues. V was trimmed by 2 bases and J by 7 bases, leaving 12 bases between them. DNA for the CDR3: TGTGCCAGCAGTGAATACCAGGAGTCAAATGAGCAGTTCTTC. This translates into CASSEYQESNEQFF.

CDR3 sequence reads: CSVERTENTEAFF. DNA for the CDR3: TGCAGCGTTGAACGGACAGAGAACACTGAAGCTTTCTTT. V gene TRBV29-1 combines with J gene TRBJ1-1, with D possibly matching TRBD1 (6 bases). The germline V gene has CDR1 SQVTM and CDR2 ANQGSEA. V was shortened by 2 bases and J by 1 base, with 8 bases between the two germline ends. The CDR3 covers 13 residues. The whole variable domain, filled in from reference TRBV29-1 and TRBJ1-1, reads SAVISQKPSRDICQRGTSLTIQCQVDSQVTMMFWYRQQPGQSLTLIATANQGSEATYESGFVIDKFPISRPNLTFSTLTVSNMSPEDSSIYLCSVERTENTEAFFGQGTRLTVV.

Points on this clone: This specimen includes other DNA sequences encoding the same CDR3. V usage is TRBV28 and J usage is TRBJ1-1; 7 positions match TRBD1. Trimming at V came to 4 bases and at J to 6 bases, leaving 14 bases not matched to a gene. This CDR3 comprises 16 residues. Germline lookup yields CDR1 MDHEN and CDR2 SYDVKM. DNA of the CDR3: TGTGCCAGCAGTTCCCGGGATAGGGGGCGAATCTCTGAAGCTTTCTTT. As protein: CASSSRDRGRISEAFF.

The gene calls are TRBV6-5 and TRBJ1-6, with 9 positions matching TRBD1. Germline V gene lookup returns CDR1 MNHEY and CDR2 SVGAGI. This CDR3 is built from 15 residues. V dropped 7 bases and J dropped 9; count of bases not matched to a gene: 10. DNA of the CDR3: TGTGCCAGCAACGACCGGGACAGGGACGCTTCACCCCTCCACTTT. Translation: CASNDRDRDASPLHF.

The rearrangement uses TRBV19 and TRBJ2-2; D perhaps matches TRBD1 (8 bases). The CDR3 length is 15 residues. Germline-derived CDR1 and CDR2 are LNHDA and SQIVND (reference sequence). Trimming cost V 4 bases and J 4 bases, with 13 bases left between them. CDR3 in amino acids: CASSKTGEGTGELFF. The CDR3 DNA reads as TGTGCCAGTAGTAAGACAGGGGAGGGCACCGGGGAGCTGTTTTTT.

The genes are TRBV5-1 and TRBJ2-1; the D call may be TRBD1 or TRBD2 (5 bases each). The CDR3 runs to 15 residues. Trimming shortened V by 0 bases and J by 0 bases, and 7 bases separated the two germline ends. Per the germline V gene, CDR1 is SGHRS and CDR2 is YFSETQ. CDR3 DNA: TGCGCCAGCAGCTTGGGGGGGAGCTCCTACAATGAGCAGTTCTTC. This gives the protein CASSLGGSSYNEQFF.

The CDR3 DNA sequence: TGTGCCAGCAGTTTATTCCAGACTCAGCCCCAGCATTTT. The encoded protein is CASSLFQTQPQHF. The V call is TRBV27, the J call TRBJ1-5, with D hard to call. V lost 1 base and J 6 bases, leaving 7 bases between the germline ends. The CDR3 is made up of 13 amino acids. Germline values: CDR1 MNHEY, CDR2 SMNVEV (reference sequence).